Below, 29 T cell receptor beta chains from the same sample are listed, as sequenced in a study of blood T cell repertoires in COVID-19. TCRdb's table, derived via immunoSEQ multiplex PCR, lists solely in-frame clones and lacks some. The table shows 100,000 to 150,000 clones, with about four fifths occurring only once. Specimen: peripheral blood. Receptor source: an older woman with acute or convalescent COVID-19.

This rearrangement joins TRBV18 to TRBJ1-1; D gene ambiguous. The CDR3 runs to 13 residues. Germline V gene data show CDR1 as KGHSH and CDR2 as LQKENI. Trimming pared 6 bases from V and 0 bases from J, leaving 8 bases between. The CDR3 loop is CASSIAMNTEAFF. The CDR3 DNA sequence: TGTGCCAGCTCCATTGCGATGAACACTGAAGCTTTCTTT.

This CDR3 reads CASSQQGTGELFF. The CDR3 nucleotides are TGTGCCAGCAGCCAACAGGGCACCGGGGAGCTGTTTTTT. V is TRBV14 and J is TRBJ2-2; perhaps TRBD1 as D (5 bases). Germline CDR1 and CDR2: SGHDN and FVKESK. V was shortened by 2 bases and J by 4 bases, with 5 bases between the two germline ends. The CDR3 has 13 residues. The whole variable domain, filled in from reference TRBV14 and TRBJ2-2, reads EAGVTQFPSHSVIEKGQTVTLRCDPISGHDNLYWYRRVMGKEIKFLLHFVKESKQDESGMPNNRFLAERTGGTYSTLKVQPAELEDSGVYFCASSQQGTGELFFGEGSRLTVL.

This clone was seen once. The J gene is TRBJ2-4, the V gene TRBV9, with TRBD1 matching 8 bases. This CDR3 is built from 16 residues. V shed 4 bases, J shed 8 bases, and the junction held 14 bases outside the gene matches. Germline V gives CDR1 SGDLS, CDR2 YYNGEE. This chain's CDR3 is CASSPSGTGGFDIQYF. The CDR3 region has the DNA TGTGCCAGCAGCCCATCAGGGACAGGAGGTTTTGACATTCAGTACTTC.

The chain is built from TRBV4-1 and TRBJ1-6; D remains ambiguous. CDR1 MGHRA and CDR2 YSYEKL come from the germline V gene. This CDR3 is 18 amino acids long. Trimming removed 2 bases from V and 4 bases from J, with 18 bases in between. CDR3 loop: CASSQLLPLQPYNSPLHF. The CDR3 coding sequence is TGCGCCAGCAGCCAACTCCTACCTCTCCAACCTTATAATTCACCCCTCCACTTT.

The rearrangement uses TRBV29-1 and TRBJ1-2; D possibly corresponds to TRBD1 (5 bases). Trimming took off 3 bases at V and 5 bases at J, with 13 bases between the two ends. The CDR3 is made up of 13 amino acids. From germline, CDR1 is SQVTM and CDR2 ANQGSEA. The CDR3 loop is CSVDGTDLYGYTF. The CDR3 DNA reads as TGCAGCGTTGATGGGACTGATTTATATGGCTACACCTTC.

V is TRBV27 and J is TRBJ1-1, with a weak D call TRBD1 (5 bases). This CDR3 region has 16 residues. The ends were cut back, 8 bases at V and 3 bases at J, with 22 bases in the middle. CDR1 is MNHEY, CDR2 SMNVEV, per germline (reference sequence). The CDR3 region is CASLRSRDLRDTEAFF. CDR3 sequence (DNA): TGTGCCAGCCTCCGTTCCAGGGATTTACGGGACACTGAAGCTTTCTTT.

This clone was found a few times. The rearrangement uses TRBV10-3 and TRBJ2-7, with TRBD2 matching over 10 bases. The CDR3 loop spans 12 amino acids. The V gene end was trimmed by 10 bases and the J gene end by 4 bases; junction bases not matched to a gene: 4. Germline-derived CDR1 and CDR2 are ENHRY and SYGVKD. The CDR3 here is CATSSGGYEQYF. The CDR3 DNA is TGTGCCACCTCTAGCGGGGGATACGAGCAGTACTTC.

The chain is built from TRBV5-4 and TRBJ2-6; 8 bases are shared with TRBD2. J lost 2 bases, V lost 4 bases, and 2 bases had no gene match. This CDR3 contains 15 residues. Germline V gives CDR1 SGHNT, CDR2 YYREEE (reference sequence). This CDR3 is CASSLGGAGANVLTF. The CDR3 bases are TGTGCCAGCAGCCTCGGGGGGGCTGGGGCCAACGTCCTGACTTTC.

The chain links TRBV6-5 to TRBJ2-7; D possibly corresponds to TRBD1 (5 bases). Germline V CDR1 and CDR2: MNHEY, SVGAGI. CDR3 length: 13 amino acids. With 5 bases removed from V and 2 bases from J, the gap between germline ends came to 10 bases. CDR3 sequence: CASSLDSAYEQYV. For the CDR3, the DNA is TGTGCCAGCAGTCTAGACAGTGCCTACGAGCAGTACGTC.

This chain links TRBV29-1 with TRBJ2-2; D is perhaps TRBD1 (5 bases). Trimming pared 2 bases from V and 0 bases from J, leaving 7 bases between. CDR1 SQVTM and CDR2 ANQGSEA come from the germline V gene. This CDR3 has 14 residues. As DNA, the CDR3 is TGCAGCGTTGAACAGGGAACGAACACCGGGGAGCTGTTTTTT. This codes for CSVEQGTNTGELFF.

The chain employs TRBV27 and TRBJ1-1; 12 positions agree with TRBD1. V lost 3 bases and J lost 4; bases outside the gene matches: 9. Germline assignment: CDR1 MNHEY and CDR2 SMNVEV (reference sequence). The CDR3 contains 17 residues. CDR3 region: CASSFAGTGGLVTEAFF. In DNA, the CDR3 is TGTGCCAGCAGTTTTGCCGGGACAGGGGGCCTGGTCACTGAAGCTTTCTTT.

This clone has a handful of counts. The chain employs TRBV6-2 or TRBV6-3 and TRBJ2-2; 11 bases align to TRBD2. The CDR3 loop spans 16 amino acids. Germline CDR1 and CDR2: MNHEY and SVGEGT. Trimming removed 6 bases from V and 4 bases from J; junction bases left unmatched: 7. CDR3 in DNA: TGTGCCAGCAGACCTACTAGCGGGGGCTTCACCGGGGAGCTGTTTTTT. It specifies CASRPTSGGFTGELFF.

This chain links TRBV5-1 with TRBJ1-6, with 10 bases aligning to TRBD1. Unmatched junction bases numbered 2, after V lost 4 bases and J lost 7 bases. The germline gives CDR1 SGHRS, CDR2 YFSETQ. The CDR3 totals 14 residues. In DNA, the CDR3 is TGCGCCAGCAGCCAGGGACAGGGGAATTCACCCCTCCACTTT. Protein sequence: CASSQGQGNSPLHF.

The chain is built from TRBV3-1 (or the pseudogene TRBV3-2) and TRBJ1-1; D possibly corresponds to TRBD1 (6 bases). Trimming stripped 4 bases from V and 0 bases from J, with 12 bases between. Germline CDR1 reads LGHDT; CDR2 reads YNNKEL (reference sequence). The CDR3 runs 15 residues. The CDR3 nucleotides read TGTGCCAGCAGCCCCCCAGGGGTCATGAACACTGAAGCTTTCTTT. Encoded protein: CASSPPGVMNTEAFF.

The chain has TRBV11-3 and TRBJ2-1, with a tentative D call TRBD2 (7 bases). The CDR3 extends over 14 amino acids. The V gene lost 4 bases and the J gene lost 9 bases, with 16 bases spanning the gap. The germline V gene encodes CDR1 SGHNT and CDR2 YENEEA. CDR3 loop: CASSSRRGAGEQFF. For the CDR3, the DNA is TGTGCCAGCAGCTCAAGACGGGGGGCCGGTGAGCAGTTCTTC.

The chain is built from TRBV19 and TRBJ1-2; the match to TRBD1 covers 7 bases. Trimming at V came to 6 bases and at J to 4 bases, leaving 11 bases not matched to a gene. From germline, CDR1 is LNHDA and CDR2 SQIVND (reference sequence). The CDR3 totals 15 residues. The DNA of the CDR3 is TGTGCCAGTAGCGTAGACAGGGAGGTATTCTATGGCTACACCTTC. This sequence encodes CASSVDREVFYGYTF.

This clone was detected only a few times. The rearrangement uses TRBV5-4 and TRBJ1-6; D perhaps matches TRBD1 (5 bases). The V end lost 3 bases, the J end lost 7 bases, and 17 bases lay between the germline ends. Germline CDR1 is SGHNT and CDR2 is YYREEE (reference sequence). This CDR3 has 16 amino acids. CDR3 residues: CASSSDAGRLNSPLHF. CDR3 sequence (DNA): TGTGCCAGCAGCTCGGACGCGGGACGGCTAAATTCACCCCTCCACTTT.

This chain connects TRBV10-3 to TRBJ1-5, with D maybe TRBD1 (6 bases). The V end was cut by 4 bases, the J end by 8 bases, with 15 bases between. This CDR3 is built from 14 residues. Germline assignment: CDR1 ENHRY and CDR2 SYGVKD. The CDR3 coding sequence is TGTGCCATCAGTGGCGGGGGGGCCCTGGAGCCCCAGCATTTT. It yields the protein CAISGGGALEPQHF.

V and J are TRBV29-1 and TRBJ2-7, with 8 bases that match TRBD1. Germline CDR1 and CDR2: SQVTM and ANQGSEA. The CDR3 covers 15 residues. With 6 bases clipped from V and 4 bases from J, the junction kept 14 bases outside the gene matches. Here the CDR3 DNA reads TGCAGCGTGAGCTTAGCGACAGGGGCCGGATACGAGCAGTACTTC. Translation gives CSVSLATGAGYEQYF.

This sequence joins TRBV5-3 and TRBJ2-7, with D tentatively TRBD2 (6 bases). TRBV5-3 carries the ORF label, with uncertain function. Trimming took 2 bases from V and 3 from J, leaving 18 bases between them. This CDR3 is 16 amino acids long. The CDR3: CARSFGSRDSFYEQYF. The CDR3, as DNA: TGTGCCAGAAGCTTCGGGTCCCGGGACTCTTTCTACGAGCAGTACTTC.

This chain joins TRBV3-1 (or the pseudogene TRBV3-2) and TRBJ2-3, with D perhaps matching TRBD2 (6 bases). Germline-derived CDR1 and CDR2 are LGHDT and YNNKEL (reference sequence). The CDR3 loop spans 17 amino acids. V gave up 0 bases and J gave up 1 base, with 14 bases separating them. This CDR3 is CASSQDPCGGGTDTQYF. The DNA of the CDR3 is TGTGCCAGCAGCCAAGATCCCTGTGGCGGGGGCACAGATACGCAGTATTTT.

The V call is TRBV19, the J call TRBJ1-2; 7 nucleotides align to TRBD1. The CDR3 has 12 amino acids. V trimming: 7 bases; J trimming: 2 bases; junction bases outside the gene matches: 1. Germline V gives CDR1 LNHDA, CDR2 SQIVND (reference sequence). The CDR3 here is CASMTGNYGYTF. The CDR3 DNA is TGTGCCAGTATGACAGGGAACTATGGCTACACCTTC.

This clone showed up just once. The J gene is TRBJ2-2, the V gene TRBV21-1; the table calls TRBD2, which could not be checked here. TRBV21-1 is a listed pseudogene. This CDR3 spans 18 amino acids. The CDR3 reads CASSKSYYYPPNTGELFF. CDR3 nucleotide sequence: TGTGCCAGCAGCAAAAGCTACTACTACCCTCCGAACACCGGGGAGCTGTTTTTT.

The chain uses TRBV19 and TRBJ1-5; TRBD1 aligns across 7 bases. CDR1 and CDR2 (germline): LNHDA, SQIVND (reference sequence). Trimming took 1 base from V and 6 from J; bases not matched to a gene: 6. This CDR3 region has 15 residues. The CDR3 DNA reads TGTGCCAGTAGTATAGGACAGGGATCTATTCAGCCCCAGCATTTT. This gives the protein CASSIGQGSIQPQHF.

This chain links TRBV19 with TRBJ2-3; 7 bases agree with TRBD1. With 4 bases clipped from V and 0 bases from J, the junction kept 4 bases outside the gene matches. The CDR3 extends over 15 amino acids. Germline CDR1 is LNHDA and CDR2 is SQIVND (reference sequence). DNA for the CDR3: TGTGCCAGTAGTACAGACAGGGCTAGCACAGATACGCAGTATTTT. Residues: CASSTDRASTDTQYF.

This clone was counted between two and nine times. The chain is built from TRBV9 and TRBJ1-1, with D possibly being TRBD1 (6 bases). Trimming removed 4 bases at V and 6 bases at J, with 19 bases between. The CDR3 is 15 amino acids. Germline loops: CDR1 SGDLS, CDR2 YYNGEE. The CDR3, as DNA: TGTGCCAGCAGCCCCGGGACAAAGTCTCCCGCTGAAGCTTTCTTT. Its translation: CASSPGTKSPAEAFF.

The chain has TRBV3-1 (or the pseudogene TRBV3-2) and TRBJ1-1; no clear D. The CDR3 length is 12 residues. Germline V gives CDR1 LGHDT, CDR2 YNNKEL (reference sequence). Trimming cost V 11 bases and J 3 bases, with 13 bases left between them. The CDR3 sequence is CAARRSDTEAFF. The DNA for the CDR3 is TGTGCCGCGAGGCGGTCAGACACTGAAGCTTTCTTT.

The chain has TRBV5-6 and TRBJ1-5; tentatively, D is TRBD1 (5 bases). Germline lookup yields CDR1 SGHDT and CDR2 YYEEEE. The CDR3 has 16 amino acids. The V and J ends lost 1 base and 0 bases respectively, with 11 bases between them. The CDR3 bases are TGTGCCAGCAGCTTGTCCCACAGGAATAGCAATCAGCCCCAGCATTTT. This translates into CASSLSHRNSNQPQHF.

The chain joins TRBV19 to TRBJ2-5; TRBD2 is a possible D gene (6 bases). This CDR3 region has 15 residues. The germline V gene has CDR1 LNHDA and CDR2 SQIVND (reference sequence). V was clipped by 7 bases and J by 0 bases, with 15 bases between them. The CDR3 loop is CASTVGGSYQETQYF. The DNA of the CDR3 is TGTGCCAGTACCGTGGGAGGCTCGTACCAAGAGACCCAGTACTTC.